A single T cell receptor beta chain is shown here with its context. This record belongs to a study of blood T cell repertoires in COVID-19. Study-level information: Spain, Italy and the United States supplied samples that represented acute and convalescent COVID-19.

Germline V lookup: CDR1 MDHEN, CDR2 SYDVKM. The CDR3 has 14 amino acids. V was shortened by 5 bases and J by 8 bases, with 18 bases between the two germline ends. In the original analysis: Amplification from reference gene primers served as the basis for estimated nucleated cell counts. Sequenced by immunoSEQ multiplex PCR; TCRdb stores in-frame clones only, minus some. The DNA gave D and trimming, while V, J and clone size come from that table. Altogether fewer than 250,000 clones are present, 75% to 90% being singletons, with the ten largest covering just over 0.7%. Sequencing was carried out using peripheral blood. The TCR originated in a man in his forties with acute or convalescent COVID-19. The rearrangement links TRBV28 to TRBJ1-2; no reliable D call. The CDR3 DNA reads as TGTGCCAGCAGTCTCGACCGGGTTTTTGTAGGCTACACCTTC. It is translated as CASSLDRVFVGYTF.